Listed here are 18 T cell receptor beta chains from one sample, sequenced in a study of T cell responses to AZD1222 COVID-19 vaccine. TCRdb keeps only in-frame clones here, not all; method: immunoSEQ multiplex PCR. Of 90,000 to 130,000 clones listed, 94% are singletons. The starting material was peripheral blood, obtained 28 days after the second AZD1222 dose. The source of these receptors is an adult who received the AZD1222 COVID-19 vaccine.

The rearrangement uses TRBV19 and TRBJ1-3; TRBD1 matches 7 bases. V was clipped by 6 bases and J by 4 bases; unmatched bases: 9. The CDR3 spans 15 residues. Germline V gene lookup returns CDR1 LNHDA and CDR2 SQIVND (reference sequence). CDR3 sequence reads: CASRSISTGGNTIYF. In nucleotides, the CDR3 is TGTGCCAGTAGATCAATTTCGACAGGGGGAAACACCATATATTTT.

CDR3 protein: CASSLGGPSGNTIYF. The CDR3 DNA reads as TGTGCCAGCAGCTTGGGCGGCCCCTCTGGAAACACCATATATTTT. The chain carries TRBV5-4 and TRBJ1-3, with D unresolved. The CDR3 contains 15 residues. Per the germline V gene, CDR1 is SGHNT and CDR2 is YYREEE (reference sequence). The V and J ends lost 0 bases and 0 bases respectively, with 7 bases between them. Supplemented by reference TRBV5-4 and TRBJ1-3, the full variable domain reads ETGVTQSPTHLIKTRGQQVTLRCSSQSGHNTVSWYQQALGQGPQFIFQYYREEENGRGNFPPRFSGLQFPNYSSELNVNALELDDSALYLCASSLGGPSGNTIYFGEGSWLTVV.

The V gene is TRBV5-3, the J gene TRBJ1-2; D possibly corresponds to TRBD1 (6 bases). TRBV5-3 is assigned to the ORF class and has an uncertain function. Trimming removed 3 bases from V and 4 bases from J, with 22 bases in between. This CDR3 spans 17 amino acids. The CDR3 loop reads CARSYPGGLRGIYGYTF. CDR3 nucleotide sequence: TGTGCCAGAAGCTACCCTGGGGGCTTAAGAGGAATCTATGGCTACACCTTC.

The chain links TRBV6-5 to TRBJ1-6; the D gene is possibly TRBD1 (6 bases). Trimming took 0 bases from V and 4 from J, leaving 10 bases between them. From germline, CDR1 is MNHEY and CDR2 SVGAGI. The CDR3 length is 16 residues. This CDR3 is CASSYSQGAYNSPLHF. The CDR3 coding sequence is TGTGCCAGCAGTTACTCACAGGGAGCGTATAATTCACCCCTCCACTTT.

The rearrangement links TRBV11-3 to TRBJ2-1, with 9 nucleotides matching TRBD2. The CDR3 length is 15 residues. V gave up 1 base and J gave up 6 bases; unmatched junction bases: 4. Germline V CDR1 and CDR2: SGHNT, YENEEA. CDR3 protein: CASSLVTAGGNEQFF. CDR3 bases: TGTGCCAGCAGCTTAGTAACAGCGGGAGGCAATGAGCAGTTCTTC.

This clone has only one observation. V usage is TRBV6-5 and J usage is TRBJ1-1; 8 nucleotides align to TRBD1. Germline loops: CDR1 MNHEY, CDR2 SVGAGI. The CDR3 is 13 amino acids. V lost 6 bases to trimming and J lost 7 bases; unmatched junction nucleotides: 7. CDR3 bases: TGTGCCAGCAGAAACAGGGGGGAGGGTGAAGCTTTCTTT. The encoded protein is CASRNRGEGEAFF.

This chain's CDR3 is CASTQVGSRFQYF. In DNA, the CDR3 is TGCGCCAGCACCCAGGTGGGCTCAAGGTTTCAGTATTTT. The chain employs TRBV4-1 and TRBJ2-3; no reliable D call. The CDR3 sequence is 13 residues long. V shed 7 bases and J shed 12 bases, with 20 bases lying between them. The germline CDR1 and CDR2 sequences are MGHRA and YSYEKL.

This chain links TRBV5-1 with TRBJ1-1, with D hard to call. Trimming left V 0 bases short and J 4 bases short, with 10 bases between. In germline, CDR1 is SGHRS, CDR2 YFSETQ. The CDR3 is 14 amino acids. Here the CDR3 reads CASSLGTIGTEAFF. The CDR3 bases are TGCGCCAGCAGCTTGGGAACCATAGGCACTGAAGCTTTCTTT. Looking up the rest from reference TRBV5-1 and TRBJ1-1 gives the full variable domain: KAGVTQTPRYLIKTRGQQVTLSCSPISGHRSVSWYQQTPGQGLQFLFEYFSETQRNKGNFPGRFSGRQFSNSRSEMNVSTLELGDSALYLCASSLGTIGTEAFFGQGTRLTVV.

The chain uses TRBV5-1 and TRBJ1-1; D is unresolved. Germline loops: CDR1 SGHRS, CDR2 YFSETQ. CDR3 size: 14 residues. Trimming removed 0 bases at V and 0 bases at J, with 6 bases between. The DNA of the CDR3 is TGCGCCAGCAGCTTGGGGGATCTGAACACTGAAGCTTTCTTT. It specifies CASSLGDLNTEAFF.

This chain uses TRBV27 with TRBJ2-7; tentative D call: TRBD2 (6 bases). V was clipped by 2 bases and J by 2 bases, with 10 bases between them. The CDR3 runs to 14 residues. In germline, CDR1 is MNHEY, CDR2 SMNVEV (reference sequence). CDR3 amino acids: CASSLGGTPYEQYF. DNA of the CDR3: TGTGCCAGCAGTTTAGGAGGGACCCCCTACGAGCAGTACTTC.

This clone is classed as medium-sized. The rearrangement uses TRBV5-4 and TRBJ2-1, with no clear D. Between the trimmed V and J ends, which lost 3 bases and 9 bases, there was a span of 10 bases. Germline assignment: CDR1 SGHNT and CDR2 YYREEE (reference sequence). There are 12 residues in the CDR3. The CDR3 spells CASSSLDSEQFF. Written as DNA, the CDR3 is TGTGCCAGCAGCTCCCTAGACTCTGAGCAGTTCTTC.

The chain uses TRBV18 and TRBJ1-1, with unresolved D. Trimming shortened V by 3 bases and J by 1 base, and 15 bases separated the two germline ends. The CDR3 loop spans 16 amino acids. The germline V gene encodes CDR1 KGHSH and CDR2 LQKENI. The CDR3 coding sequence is TGTGCCAGCTCACCTCTTCTAACACGGACGAACACTGAAGCTTTCTTT. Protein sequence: CASSPLLTRTNTEAFF.

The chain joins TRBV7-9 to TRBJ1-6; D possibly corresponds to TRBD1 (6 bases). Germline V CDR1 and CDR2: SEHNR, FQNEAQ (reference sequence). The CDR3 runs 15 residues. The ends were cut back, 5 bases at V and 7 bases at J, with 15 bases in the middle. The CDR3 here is CASSPLGDINSPLHF. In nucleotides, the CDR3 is TGTGCCAGCAGCCCCTTAGGGGACATCAATTCACCCCTCCACTTT.

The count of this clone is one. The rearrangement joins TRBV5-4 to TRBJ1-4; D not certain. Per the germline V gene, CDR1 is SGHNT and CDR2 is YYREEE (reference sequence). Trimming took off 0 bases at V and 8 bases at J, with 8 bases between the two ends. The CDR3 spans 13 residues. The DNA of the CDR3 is TGTGCCAGCAGCTTGGTCTCTGAGGAAAAACTGTTTTTT. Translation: CASSLVSEEKLFF.

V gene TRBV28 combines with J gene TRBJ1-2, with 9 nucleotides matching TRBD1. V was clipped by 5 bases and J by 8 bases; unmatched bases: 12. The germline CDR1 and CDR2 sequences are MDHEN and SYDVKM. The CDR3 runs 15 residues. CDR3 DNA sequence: TGTGCCAGCAGTCCGGGACAGGGTATTATCTCAGGCTACACCTTC. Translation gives CASSPGQGIISGYTF.

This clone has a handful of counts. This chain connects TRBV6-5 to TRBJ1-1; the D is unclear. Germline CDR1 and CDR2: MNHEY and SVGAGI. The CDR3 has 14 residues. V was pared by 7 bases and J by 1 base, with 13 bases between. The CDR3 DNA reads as TGTGCCAGCATCCCCTGGGAGGAGAACACTGAAGCTTTCTTT. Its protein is CASIPWEENTEAFF.

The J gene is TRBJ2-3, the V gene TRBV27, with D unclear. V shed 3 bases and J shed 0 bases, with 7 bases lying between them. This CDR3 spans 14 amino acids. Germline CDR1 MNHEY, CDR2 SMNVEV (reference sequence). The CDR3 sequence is CASSLTLSTDTQYF. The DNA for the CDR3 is TGTGCCAGCAGTTTGACTCTTAGCACAGATACGCAGTATTTT.

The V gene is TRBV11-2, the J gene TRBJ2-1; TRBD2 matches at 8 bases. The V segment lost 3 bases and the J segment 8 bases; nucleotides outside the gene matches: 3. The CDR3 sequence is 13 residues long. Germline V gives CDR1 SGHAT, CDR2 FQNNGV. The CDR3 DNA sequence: TGTGCCAGCAGCTTGGGACTAGAGCATGAGCAGTTCTTC. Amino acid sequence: CASSLGLEHEQFF.